Below, one TCR beta chain is given with its context. The source of the sample is a study of CD8 T cells in Susac syndrome. RNA amounts of roughly 0.45 to 1 ug underwent reverse transcription with random hexamers. TCRdb processed the immunoSEQ multiplex PCR reads anew with MiXCR; each CDR3 protein has one entry. This sample has 74,000 or so distinct CDR3 sequences; around 93% occur once, and the top ten carry 0.4% to 0.55%. TCR beta was sequenced from blood CD8+ and CD4+ T cells. Germline values: CDR1 MNHNY, CDR2 SVGAGI (reference sequence). The CDR3 runs to 14 residues. V lost 6 bases to trimming and J lost 6 bases; unmatched junction nucleotides: 7.

Sequenced input: CD4+ T cells from PBMCs. The rearrangement joins TRBV6-6 to TRBJ2-1; TRBD1 aligns across 8 bases. This TCR derives from a human donor with Susac syndrome. In DNA form, the CDR3 reads TGTGCCAGCAGATCAGGGGGCGCAATCAATGAGCAGTTCTTC. Residues: CASRSGGAINEQFF.